Each of the 28 T cell receptor beta chains below was sequenced from the same sample in a study of shared clonotypes between healthy human individuals. Libraries were prepared by immunoSEQ multiplex PCR; TCRdb keeps only in-frame clonotypes and omits some of them. This repertoire shows millions of clones, around nine tenths found once; its top ten account for about 0.13%. Sequences were obtained from naive CD4+ T cells sorted from blood. Regarding subset: CD45RA+ positively selected. Source of these receptors: a man aged 18 to 30 in good health.

The rearrangement joins TRBV21-1 to TRBJ2-7; the table calls TRBD1, which could not be checked here. TRBV21-1 is assigned pseudogene status. This CDR3 spans 14 amino acids. The CDR3 loop reads CASSKSGQGREQYF. The CDR3 nucleotides are TGTGCCAGCAGCAAATCGGGACAGGGTCGCGAGCAGTACTTC.

V is TRBV4-1 and J is TRBJ2-2; D remains unclear. Germline CDR1 reads MGHRA; CDR2 reads YSYEKL. The CDR3 runs 18 residues. Trimming shortened V by 0 bases and J by 4 bases, and 18 bases separated the two germline ends. As DNA, the CDR3 is TGCGCCAGCAGCCAAGATTCGCCCGGGTTCTCTTTCACCGGGGAGCTGTTTTTT. Translation: CASSQDSPGFSFTGELFF.

For this clone: Within the sample, other DNA sequences also encode this same CDR3. CDR3 in DNA: TGTGCCAGCAGCTTGCCAGGGGCGTACGAGCAGTACTTC. As protein: CASSLPGAYEQYF. The chain is built from TRBV5-6 and TRBJ2-7, with D maybe TRBD1 (6 bases). The CDR3 extends over 13 amino acids. V was pared by 1 base and J by 4 bases, with 9 bases between. Per germline, CDR1 SGHDT and CDR2 YYEEEE.

V gene TRBV7-9 combines with J gene TRBJ2-7; D possibly uses TRBD1 or TRBD2 (5 bases each). The length of the CDR3 is 14 residues. CDR1 and CDR2 from the germline V gene are SEHNR and FQNEAQ (reference sequence). With 4 bases removed from V and 1 base from J, the gap between germline ends came to 11 bases. In DNA form, the CDR3 reads TGTGCCAGCAGCTCTGGGACGAATTCCTACGAGCAGTACTTC. Protein product: CASSSGTNSYEQYF.

This chain connects TRBV29-1 to TRBJ2-3; D perhaps matches TRBD1 (5 bases). Looked up from germline, CDR1 is SQVTM and CDR2 is ANQGSEA. This CDR3 is 14 amino acids long. V was pared by 3 bases and J by 7 bases, with 17 bases between. CDR3 amino acids: CSVDLGALTYTQYF. The CDR3 DNA is TGCAGCGTTGATCTTGGGGCCCTGACCTATACGCAGTATTTT.

The chain has TRBV5-4 and TRBJ2-7, with 7 positions matching TRBD2. Trimming at V came to 4 bases and at J to 1 base, leaving 8 bases not matched to a gene. Germline-derived CDR1 and CDR2 are SGHNT and YYREEE (reference sequence). The CDR3 length is 15 residues. The CDR3 protein is CASSRIGEGSYEQYF. CDR3 in DNA: TGTGCCAGCAGCAGAATCGGGGAGGGGTCCTACGAGCAGTACTTC.

The gene calls are TRBV5-1 and TRBJ2-7; 8 bases are a match to TRBD1. Trimming took 2 bases from V and 2 from J; bases not matched to a gene: 9. The CDR3 has 16 residues. CDR1 SGHRS and CDR2 YFSETQ come from the germline V gene. CDR3 coding DNA: TGCGCCAGCAGCTTAGGGGCAGGGGGCCTCCCCTACGAGCAGTACTTC. Its protein is CASSLGAGGLPYEQYF.

The CDR3 sequence is CAWRRTSGGGEQYF. The DNA of the CDR3 is TGTGCCTGGAGGCGGACTAGCGGGGGAGGCGAGCAGTACTTC. This rearrangement joins TRBV30 to TRBJ2-7, with 13 nucleotides matching TRBD2. V lost 3 bases and J lost 6; bases outside the gene matches: 5. The CDR3 spans 14 residues. The germline gives CDR1 GTSNPN, CDR2 SVGIG (reference sequence).

The chain couples TRBV7-9 to TRBJ1-1; 7 bases agree with TRBD1. The CDR3 has 14 residues. From germline, CDR1 is SEHNR and CDR2 FQNEAQ (reference sequence). V was clipped by 6 bases and J by 0 bases; unmatched bases: 4. The CDR3 bases are TGTGCCAGCAGACAACAGGGGATGAACACTGAAGCTTTCTTT. Translating it yields CASRQQGMNTEAFF.

The V call is TRBV9, the J call TRBJ1-3; unclear D gene. This CDR3 comprises 13 residues. Per germline, CDR1 SGDLS and CDR2 YYNGEE. Trimming removed 0 bases at V and 9 bases at J, with 10 bases between. The CDR3 nucleotides are TGTGCCAGCAGCGTAGAGGGCGTAGGCACCATATATTTT. It yields the protein CASSVEGVGTIYF.

Concerning this clone: This CDR3 is also generated by other DNA sequences in the sample. The CDR3 DNA reads as TGTGCCTGGAGTGTACGAGGAGGCTACACCTTC. Translating gives CAWSVRGGYTF. V is TRBV30 and J is TRBJ1-2; D is uncertain. Germline V gives CDR1 GTSNPN, CDR2 SVGIG (reference sequence). The CDR3 runs to 11 residues. V was trimmed by 0 bases and J by 8 bases, leaving 7 bases between them.

V is TRBV4-3 and J is TRBJ2-2, with 9 bases that match TRBD1. This CDR3 is 17 amino acids long. The trim removed 0 bases at V and 6 bases at J, leaving 8 bases unmatched. Per the germline V gene, CDR1 is LGHNA and CDR2 is YSLEER. The CDR3 nucleotides are TGCGCCAGCAGCCAAGAATACCTGACAGGGGGTGCCGGGGAGCTGTTTTTT. It specifies CASSQEYLTGGAGELFF.

V and J are TRBV18 and TRBJ2-1, with TRBD2 matching 10 bases. Germline CDR1 reads KGHSH; CDR2 reads LQKENI. V lost 6 bases, J lost 6 bases, and 11 bases stayed unmatched. The length of the CDR3 is 16 residues. CDR3 DNA sequence: TGTGCCAGCTCGTACATACAGCGGGGGGGAGGCAATGAGCAGTTCTTC. The encoded protein is CASSYIQRGGGNEQFF.

This clone was counted a single time. The chain employs TRBV19 and TRBJ2-7, with 7 bases that match TRBD2. There are 13 residues in the CDR3. Per the germline V gene, CDR1 is LNHDA and CDR2 is SQIVND (reference sequence). V gave up 8 bases and J gave up 4 bases; unmatched junction bases: 8. This CDR3 reads CASGRTGGYEQYF. The CDR3 DNA reads TGTGCCAGTGGTCGGACGGGGGGTTACGAGCAGTACTTC.

The chain employs TRBV13 and TRBJ2-7; TRBD1 is a possible D gene (6 bases). CDR1 is PRHDT and CDR2 is FYEKMQ in the germline V gene (reference sequence). The CDR3 contains 18 residues. V shed 4 bases and J shed 3 bases, with 25 bases lying between them. Written as DNA, the CDR3 is TGTGCCAGCAGCTCGAGTGACAGGTTCTACCTTAGAGACTACGAGCAGTACTTC. Translating gives CASSSSDRFYLRDYEQYF.

The chain joins TRBV7-9 to TRBJ2-5, with unresolved D. Germline CDR1 SEHNR, CDR2 FQNEAQ (reference sequence). The germline V and J ends were trimmed by 0 bases and 4 bases, with 6 bases remaining between them. The CDR3 has 13 residues. The CDR3 bases are TGTGCCAGCAGCTTAGCAGGGCCAGAGACCCAGTACTTC. Its translation is CASSLAGPETQYF.

V gene TRBV6-6 combines with J gene TRBJ2-2; 8 bases are shared with TRBD1. The CDR3 totals 15 residues. J lost 6 bases, V lost 6 bases, and 9 bases had no gene match. Germline loops: CDR1 MNHNY, CDR2 SVGAGI (reference sequence). CDR3 sequence (DNA): TGTGCCAGCAGCTCCGGGACAGGCTCCTCCGGGGAGCTGTTTTTT. It specifies CASSSGTGSSGELFF.

The V call is TRBV2, the J call TRBJ2-5; 10 bases align to TRBD1. The V gene end was trimmed by 4 bases and the J gene end by 4 bases; junction bases not matched to a gene: 3. The CDR3 totals 14 residues. In germline, CDR1 is SNHLY, CDR2 FYNNEI. The chain's CDR3 is CASSGQGAAETQYF. In DNA, the CDR3 is TGTGCCAGCAGTGGACAGGGGGCGGCAGAGACCCAGTACTTC.

The rearrangement joins TRBV4-1 to TRBJ2-7, with 9 bases fitting TRBD1. The J segment lost 4 bases and the V segment lost 6 bases, leaving 13 bases of the junction unmatched. This CDR3 has 16 residues. Germline V gene lookup returns CDR1 MGHRA and CDR2 YSYEKL. The CDR3 DNA sequence: TGCGCCAGCAGTTCGGTGCAAACGACAGGGGGGTACGAGCAGTACTTC. It is translated as CASSSVQTTGGYEQYF.

The chain combines TRBV6-6 with TRBJ2-2; tentative D call: TRBD1 (5 bases). V dropped 6 bases and J dropped 0 bases, with 8 bases sitting between them. The germline V gene has CDR1 MNHNY and CDR2 SVGAGI (reference sequence). CDR3 length equals 14 residues. CDR3: CASSRAANTGELFF. In nucleotides, the CDR3 is TGTGCCAGCAGCAGGGCGGCGAACACCGGGGAGCTGTTTTTT.

V and J are TRBV10-2 and TRBJ2-3; TRBD2 aligns across 13 bases. CDR1 and CDR2 from the germline V gene are WSHSY and SAAADI. The CDR3 sequence is 17 residues long. J lost 0 bases, V lost 6 bases, and 6 bases had no gene match. The CDR3 protein is CASRKTSGGPSTDTQYF. The CDR3, as DNA: TGCGCCAGCAGAAAGACTAGCGGGGGGCCCAGCACAGATACGCAGTATTTT.

CDR3 sequence reads: CATGEQGAGGELFF. The CDR3 bases are TGTGCCACCGGCGAACAGGGGGCCGGCGGGGAGCTGTTTTTT. V and J are TRBV15 and TRBJ2-2, with 9 bases matching TRBD1. The CDR3 contains 14 residues. The germline V gene encodes CDR1 LNHNV and CDR2 YYDKDF (reference sequence). After removal of 8 bases from V and 7 bases from J, the junction contained 8 bases not matched to a gene.

The V gene is TRBV4-1, the J gene TRBJ2-5; TRBD2 matches at 9 bases. Per the germline V gene, CDR1 is MGHRA and CDR2 is YSYEKL. This CDR3 is 19 amino acids long. V trimming: 4 bases; J trimming: 4 bases; junction bases outside the gene matches: 19. This CDR3 is CASSPALSTSGAIRETQYF. DNA for the CDR3: TGCGCCAGCAGCCCAGCCCTTTCGACTAGCGGAGCCATAAGAGAGACCCAGTACTTC.

Details on this clone: A read error may produce the germline difference seen at one junction end. The J gene is TRBJ1-3, the V gene TRBV4-1; 7 positions match TRBD1. The CDR3 runs 13 residues. The V gene's germline CDR1 is MGHRA and CDR2 YSYEKL. The CDR3: CASSLTWDSVLLF. CDR3 nucleotide sequence: TGCGCCAGCAGTCTCACCTGGGACAGCGTCCTCCTCTTT.

The chain couples TRBV9 to TRBJ1-1; D not certain. V dropped 1 base and J dropped 2 bases, with 9 bases sitting between them. Germline assignment: CDR1 SGDLS and CDR2 YYNGEE. The CDR3 is made up of 14 amino acids. The CDR3 reads CASSVHLFNTEAFF. The CDR3 DNA follows: TGTGCCAGCAGCGTACACCTCTTCAACACTGAAGCTTTCTTT. The whole variable domain, filled in from reference TRBV9 and TRBJ1-1, reads DSGVTQTPKHLITATGQRVTLRCSPRSGDLSVYWYQQSLDQGLQFLIQYYNGEERAKGNILERFSAQQFPDLHSELNLSSLELGDSALYFCASSVHLFNTEAFFGQGTRLTVV.

The chain recombines TRBV19 with TRBJ2-5; either TRBD1 or TRBD2 may fit D (5 bases each). This CDR3 is 15 amino acids long. V was shortened by 1 base and J by 4 bases, with 13 bases between the two germline ends. CDR1 LNHDA and CDR2 SQIVND come from the germline V gene (reference sequence). The CDR3 loop reads CASSIVVQGRETQYF. Written as DNA, the CDR3 is TGTGCCAGTAGTATAGTTGTCCAGGGACGAGAGACCCAGTACTTC.

The rearrangement joins TRBV6-5 to TRBJ2-2; the match to TRBD2 covers 13 bases. The V gene end was trimmed by 2 bases and the J gene end by 4 bases; junction bases not matched to a gene: 1. This CDR3 is 16 amino acids long. Germline CDR1 is MNHEY and CDR2 is SVGAGI. DNA for the CDR3: TGTGCCAGCAGTTACGGGACTAGCGGGACCACCGGGGAGCTGTTTTTT. Protein: CASSYGTSGTTGELFF.

The chain is built from TRBV6-6 and TRBJ1-4, with 7 bases that match TRBD1. Losses at the gene ends were 2 bases for V and 4 bases for J; bases not matched to a gene: 7. Germline CDR1 MNHNY, CDR2 SVGAGI (reference sequence). The CDR3 runs to 16 residues. The CDR3 sequence: CASSYPTGALNEKLFF. The CDR3 DNA reads TGTGCCAGCAGTTACCCAACAGGGGCCCTTAATGAAAAACTGTTTTTT.